These 11 T cell receptor beta chains were sequenced from one sample in a study of T cells in localized non-small cell lung cancer. TCRdb keeps only in-frame clones here, not all; method: immunoSEQ multiplex PCR. Among 25,000 to 35,000 clones listed, 85% to 90% were seen once. The sequencing used peripheral blood, collected before any cancer treatment. Source of these receptors: a female donor older than 55 with stage III squamous cell lung carcinoma.

The V and J genes are TRBV6-1 and TRBJ1-1, with D uncertain. There are 14 residues in the CDR3. Trimming took off 0 bases at V and 3 bases at J, with 8 bases between the two ends. Germline V gene data show CDR1 as MNHNS and CDR2 as SASEGT. The CDR3 DNA sequence: TGTGCCAGCAGTGAAGCTGGGGAGGACACTGAAGCTTTCTTT. Its protein is CASSEAGEDTEAFF.

The CDR3 DNA sequence: TGCGCCAGCAGCTTGACAGGGGAAGGCACCGGGGAGCTGTTTTTT. Protein: CASSLTGEGTGELFF. The rearrangement links TRBV5-1 to TRBJ2-2; 7 nucleotides align to TRBD1. Germline values: CDR1 SGHRS, CDR2 YFSETQ. With V trimmed by 1 base and J by 4 bases, 4 bases remained unmatched. CDR3 size: 15 residues.

V usage is TRBV19 and J usage is TRBJ1-1, with 9 positions matching TRBD1. The CDR3 is made up of 14 amino acids. The germline V gene has CDR1 LNHDA and CDR2 SQIVND (reference sequence). V lost 4 bases and J lost 7; bases outside the gene matches: 7. Here the CDR3 DNA reads TGTGCCAGTAGTACTGGACAGGGGCCAGGTGAAGCTTTCTTT. It translates to CASSTGQGPGEAFF.

The CDR3 DNA reads as TGTGCCAGCACTAACTCAGGAAACTATGGCTACACCTTC. Amino acids: CASTNSGNYGYTF. The V and J genes are TRBV6-1 and TRBJ1-2; no reliable D call. The CDR3 consists of 13 residues. Trimming cost V 7 bases and J 2 bases, with 11 bases left between them. Germline V gene sequence: CDR1 MNHNS, CDR2 SASEGT.

The V and J genes are TRBV6-5 and TRBJ1-2; D perhaps matches TRBD1 (6 bases). CDR3 length: 15 amino acids. Deletions cut 1 base from V and 1 base from J, with 10 bases between. Germline CDR1 and CDR2: MNHEY and SVGAGI. The CDR3 reads CASSYLDSLNYGYTF. The CDR3 DNA sequence: TGTGCCAGCAGTTACTTGGACAGTCTTAACTATGGCTACACCTTC.

The chain uses TRBV27 and TRBJ2-6, with D maybe TRBD1 (6 bases). This CDR3 is built from 15 residues. Trimming left V 2 bases short and J 2 bases short, with 7 bases between. Germline assignment: CDR1 MNHEY and CDR2 SMNVEV (reference sequence). CDR3 loop: CASSLQGTGANVLTF. DNA for the CDR3: TGTGCCAGCAGTTTACAGGGGACTGGGGCCAACGTCCTGACTTTC.

This rearrangement joins TRBV18 to TRBJ2-3; no reliable D call. Per the germline V gene, CDR1 is KGHSH and CDR2 is LQKENI. Trimming shortened V by 1 base and J by 6 bases, and 14 bases separated the two germline ends. CDR3 length: 15 residues. The CDR3, as DNA: TGTGCCAGCTCACCACTGGGTGGGCACGGGGATACGCAGTATTTT. Protein product: CASSPLGGHGDTQYF.

The V call is TRBV2, the J call TRBJ1-4, with TRBD1 as a possible D gene (5 bases). This CDR3 is built from 15 residues. The ends were cut back, 5 bases at V and 8 bases at J, with 18 bases in the middle. The germline CDR1 and CDR2 sequences are SNHLY and FYNNEI. CDR3 nucleotide sequence: TGTGCCAGCAGTCCTCCGGGGGGAGAGGTGGAAAAACTGTTTTTT. Encoded protein: CASSPPGGEVEKLFF.

The chain links TRBV4-3 to TRBJ1-4; no firm D call. The V gene's germline CDR1 is LGHNA and CDR2 YSLEER. This CDR3 region has 14 residues. V shed 2 bases and J shed 2 bases, with 6 bases lying between them. The CDR3 DNA is TGCGCCAGCAGCCAATTTTTGACTAATGAAAAACTGTTTTTT. Its translation is CASSQFLTNEKLFF.

This clone was seen more than once but under ten times. This chain connects TRBV29-1 to TRBJ1-2; unclear D gene. Germline V gene sequence: CDR1 SQVTM, CDR2 ANQGSEA. Trimming took 5 bases from V and 2 from J, leaving 12 bases between them. The CDR3 runs to 13 residues. This CDR3 reads CSVPSTLNYGYTF. The CDR3, as DNA: TGCAGCGTTCCTTCGACTTTAAACTATGGCTACACCTTC.

The rearrangement links TRBV4-1 to TRBJ2-3, with 8 bases fitting TRBD2. CDR1 is MGHRA and CDR2 is YSYEKL in the germline V gene. The CDR3 totals 16 residues. The junction had 9 bases not matched to a gene; V was cut back by 5 bases and J by 2 bases. In DNA, the CDR3 is TGCGCCAGCAGCTATCGCCCCGGGGGGGCCACAGATACGCAGTATTTT. Translated, it gives CASSYRPGGATDTQYF.